This T cell receptor (beta chain) was sequenced during a study of blood T cells in healthy people across ages. Study-wide results and limits: A strong correlation between TCR beta diversity and naive T cell percentage was seen. Getting older went along with TCR beta diversity per million T cells dropping roughly linearly.

In regard to this clonotype: What it binds is not known.

Russia was home to the donors, healthy Caucasian individuals aged 6 to 90. For the second PCR, which ran for about 7 to 12 cycles, a sample-barcoded 5' primer and a J-beta primer mix were used. Each cDNA molecule carried a tag from a template-switch adaptor that contained 12 random nucleotides. One entry per CDR3 protein results from TCRdb running MiXCR on the 5' RACE reads. The sample has some 1.7 million distinct CDR3 sequences, 28% seen once. Germline CDR1 and CDR2: SGHTA and FQGTGA. V lost 3 bases, J lost 10 bases, and 7 bases stayed unmatched. The CDR3 spans 15 residues. The sequence derives from a woman between 25 and 40 years old in good health. V and J are TRBV7-3 and TRBJ2-3; 13 bases are shared with TRBD2. The material sequenced was blood. CDR3 DNA sequence: TGTGCCAGCAGCTTGACTAGCGGGGGGCGGAATCCGCAGTATTTT. Translating it yields CASSLTSGGRNPQYF.